Following are 25 T cell receptor beta chains from one sample sequenced in a study of CD8+ T cells in alopecia areata. Sample treatment: oral pan-JAK inhibitor, 5-10 mg twice daily. Extracted RNA was reverse transcribed, and the resulting cDNA served as sequencing template. Profiling relied on immunoSEQ multiplex PCR, and the TCRdb table lists in-frame clones only, not all of them. The profile shows more than 150,000 clones, around 51% of them singletons. Sample: CD8+ T cells sorted from blood, taken at roughly week 53, from a patient treated with tofacitinib. The receptors stem from a human donor with alopecia areata.

This rearrangement joins TRBV7-9 to TRBJ2-3; 10 bases fit TRBD2. The CDR3 length is 15 residues. J lost 4 bases, V lost 5 bases, and 6 bases had no gene match. The germline CDR1 and CDR2 sequences are SEHNR and FQNEAQ (reference sequence). The CDR3 spells CASSPSSGGADTQYF. For the CDR3, the DNA is TGTGCCAGCAGCCCCTCTAGCGGGGGCGCAGATACGCAGTATTTT.

The count of this clone is one. The chain is built from TRBV19 and TRBJ2-7; a possible D gene is TRBD1 (6 bases). The length of the CDR3 is 14 residues. The V end lost 5 bases, the J end lost 3 bases, and 14 bases lay between the germline ends. Germline V gives CDR1 LNHDA, CDR2 SQIVND (reference sequence). DNA for the CDR3: TGTGCCAGTAGTGATCCGGGACACAACTACGAGCAGTACTTC. As protein: CASSDPGHNYEQYF.

This clone was observed a handful of times. V gene TRBV27 combines with J gene TRBJ2-7; the D is unclear. CDR1 and CDR2 from the germline V gene are MNHEY and SMNVEV (reference sequence). V was shortened by 0 bases and J by 3 bases, with 9 bases between the two germline ends. The CDR3 runs to 14 residues. CDR3: CASSLSSGGYEQYF. CDR3 DNA sequence: TGTGCCAGCAGTTTATCGTCAGGCGGCTACGAGCAGTACTTC.

In nucleotides, the CDR3 is TGTGCCAGCAGCTTAACACCGGATGATTACGAGCAGTACTTC. Its translation is CASSLTPDDYEQYF. The chain employs TRBV7-8 and TRBJ2-7; D unclear. The V and J ends lost 2 bases and 4 bases respectively, with 12 bases between them. Germline V gene sequence: CDR1 SGHVS, CDR2 FQNEAQ. The CDR3 spans 14 residues.

Concerning this clone itself: Other nucleotide sequences from this sample produce the same CDR3. The CDR3 protein is CASSLATGYEQYF. CDR3 sequence (DNA): TGTGCCAGCAGCTTAGCGACAGGGTACGAGCAGTACTTC. The V and J genes are TRBV11-2 and TRBJ2-7, with TRBD1 identical over 7 bases. V was clipped by 1 base and J by 4 bases; unmatched bases: 1. Looked up from germline, CDR1 is SGHAT and CDR2 is FQNNGV. The CDR3 covers 13 residues. Filled out from reference TRBV11-2 and TRBJ2-7, the complete variable domain reads EAGVAQSPRYKIIEKRQSVAFWCNPISGHATLYWYQQILGQGPKLLIQFQNNGVVDDSQLPKDRFSAERLKGVDSTLKIQPAKLEDSAVYLCASSLATGYEQYFGPGTRLTVT.

V gene TRBV10-3 combines with J gene TRBJ2-7; D is undetermined. The ends were cut back, 3 bases at V and 4 bases at J, with 13 bases in the middle. The CDR3 spans 14 residues. The germline gives CDR1 ENHRY, CDR2 SYGVKD. CDR3 nucleotide sequence: TGTGCCATCAGTGACCGTACAGCCGATTACGAGCAGTACTTC. Protein sequence: CAISDRTADYEQYF.

The chain links TRBV10-3 to TRBJ1-4, with D perhaps matching TRBD1 (5 bases). The CDR3 sequence is 15 residues long. Between the trimmed V and J ends, which lost 0 bases and 6 bases, there was a span of 11 bases. CDR1 and CDR2 from the germline V gene are ENHRY and SYGVKD. CDR3 nucleotide sequence: TGTGCCATCAGTGAGTCTGCGACAGCCGATGAAAAACTGTTTTTT. Residues: CAISESATADEKLFF.

This rearrangement joins TRBV9 to TRBJ1-6; no clear D. Germline values: CDR1 SGDLS, CDR2 YYNGEE. The V gene lost 4 bases and the J gene lost 8 bases, with 13 bases spanning the gap. This CDR3 contains 14 residues. CDR3 loop: CASSPGPGDSPLHF. DNA for the CDR3: TGTGCCAGCAGCCCCGGTCCCGGGGATTCACCCCTCCACTTT.

This chain links TRBV5-1 with TRBJ1-6, with TRBD1 matching 9 bases. This CDR3 is built from 15 residues. Germline V gives CDR1 SGHRS, CDR2 YFSETQ. After removal of 1 base from V and 6 bases from J, the junction contained 2 bases not matched to a gene. As DNA, the CDR3 is TGCGCCAGCAGCTTGACAGGGGGCCTTAATTCACCCCTCCACTTT. Protein: CASSLTGGLNSPLHF.

The CDR3 sequence is CASSPQGNSGSGANVLTF. The DNA of the CDR3 is TGTGCCAGCAGCCCTCAGGGGAATTCTGGTTCTGGGGCCAACGTCCTGACTTTC. V is TRBV13 and J is TRBJ2-6, with D possibly being TRBD1 (6 bases). This CDR3 is 18 amino acids long. The ends were cut back, 5 bases at V and 1 base at J, with 18 bases in the middle. Germline V gene lookup returns CDR1 PRHDT and CDR2 FYEKMQ (reference sequence).

This chain links TRBV7-8 with TRBJ1-5; 9 bases match TRBD1. The CDR3 runs to 15 residues. From germline, CDR1 is SGHVS and CDR2 FQNEAQ. V was clipped by 1 base and J by 2 bases; unmatched bases: 0. DNA of the CDR3: TGTGCCAGCAGCTTAGGGACAGGGGGCAATCAGCCCCAGCATTTT. Protein: CASSLGTGGNQPQHF.

The chain has TRBV6-4 and TRBJ2-3; 10 positions match TRBD1. The junction had 3 bases not matched to a gene; V was cut back by 3 bases and J by 3 bases. This CDR3 is built from 15 residues. Germline V gene data show CDR1 as MRHNA and CDR2 as SNTAGT. CDR3 bases: TGTGCCAGCAGTGAAGGGACAGGGGAAACAGATACGCAGTATTTT. This codes for CASSEGTGETDTQYF.

The chain employs TRBV14 and TRBJ2-7; D is unclear. The germline gives CDR1 SGHDN, CDR2 FVKESK. This CDR3 is 12 amino acids long. V was shortened by 6 bases and J by 3 bases, with 9 bases between the two germline ends. CDR3 in DNA: TGTGCCAGCAGTTACTCCCACTACGAGCAGTACTTC. Translated, it gives CASSYSHYEQYF.

This chain uses TRBV5-1 with TRBJ2-7; unclear D gene. Trimming took off 1 base at V and 0 bases at J, with 11 bases between the two ends. Germline CDR1 and CDR2: SGHRS and YFSETQ. The CDR3 loop spans 15 amino acids. This chain's CDR3 is CASSLRQVGSYEQYF. As DNA, the CDR3 is TGCGCCAGCAGCTTGAGGCAGGTGGGCTCCTACGAGCAGTACTTC. The full variable domain, in which reference TRBV5-1 and TRBJ2-7 provide the parts outside the CDR3, is KAGVTQTPRYLIKTRGQQVTLSCSPISGHRSVSWYQQTPGQGLQFLFEYFSETQRNKGNFPGRFSGRQFSNSRSEMNVSTLELGDSALYLCASSLRQVGSYEQYFGPGTRLTVT.

As concerns this clone: At the DNA level, this CDR3 is encoded by other sequences in the same sample as well. The J gene is TRBJ2-7, the V gene TRBV2; no clear D. V shed 6 bases and J shed 4 bases, with 4 bases lying between them. The germline gives CDR1 SNHLY, CDR2 FYNNEI. The CDR3 has 10 amino acids. This chain's CDR3 is CASRGYEQYF. The CDR3 DNA reads TGTGCCAGCAGGGGGTACGAGCAGTACTTC.

This chain connects TRBV7-7 to TRBJ2-1; weak D call: TRBD2 (6 bases). The CDR3 is 15 amino acids. Germline assignment: CDR1 SSHAT and CDR2 FNYEAQ (reference sequence). CDR3 sequence reads: CASGSKDAGYNEQFF. The DNA for the CDR3 is TGTGCTAGCGGATCGAAAGATGCGGGATACAATGAGCAGTTCTTC.

The genes are TRBV23-1 and TRBJ1-2, with D perhaps matching TRBD1 (6 bases). TRBV23-1 is identified as an open reading frame with a role that is uncertain. Trimming took off 7 bases at V and 5 bases at J, with 11 bases between the two ends. The CDR3 length is 12 residues. In DNA form, the CDR3 reads TGCGCCAGCACGCACAGGGAATATGGCTACACCTTC. The encoded protein is CASTHREYGYTF.

CDR3 in amino acids: CASSVLAGDTGELFF. The CDR3, as DNA: TGTGCCAGCAGTGTGCTAGCGGGGGACACCGGGGAGCTGTTTTTT. The chain links TRBV6-4 to TRBJ2-2; 10 bases fit TRBD2. CDR3 length: 15 amino acids. Germline values: CDR1 MRHNA, CDR2 SNTAGT. The ends lost 4 bases at V and 3 bases at J; junction bases unmatched: 2.

The CDR3 here is CASGASYEQYF. The CDR3 DNA is TGTGCCAGCGGAGCCTCCTACGAGCAGTACTTC. The chain joins TRBV27 to TRBJ2-7; no reliable D call. V was shortened by 8 bases and J by 0 bases, with 5 bases between the two germline ends. The germline CDR1 and CDR2 sequences are MNHEY and SMNVEV (reference sequence). This CDR3 has 11 residues.

This clone has a handful of counts. The rearrangement joins TRBV2 to TRBJ2-2; possible D gene TRBD1, 6 bases. Germline V CDR1 and CDR2: SNHLY, FYNNEI. Trimming took off 5 bases at V and 4 bases at J, with 14 bases between the two ends. There are 15 residues in the CDR3. CDR3 nucleotides: TGTGCCAGCAGTCGGGACACCCCCACCACCGGGGAGCTGTTTTTT. Amino acids: CASSRDTPTTGELFF.

This chain links TRBV5-6 with TRBJ1-5, with 10 positions matching TRBD1. Trimming took 0 bases from V and 4 from J; bases not matched to a gene: 4. Looked up from germline, CDR1 is SGHDT and CDR2 is YYEEEE. There are 16 residues in the CDR3. Written as DNA, the CDR3 is TGTGCCAGCAGCTTGGGGGCGGGACAGGGGAATCAGCCCCAGCATTTT. Encoded protein: CASSLGAGQGNQPQHF.

The gene calls are TRBV9 and TRBJ2-1; TRBD1 aligns across 7 bases. The V gene end was trimmed by 0 bases and the J gene end by 13 bases; junction bases not matched to a gene: 13. The CDR3 is made up of 15 amino acids. The germline CDR1 and CDR2 sequences are SGDLS and YYNGEE. The CDR3 region is CASSVVGTEGVPQFF. CDR3 nucleotides: TGTGCCAGCAGCGTAGTCGGGACAGAAGGGGTCCCCCAGTTCTTC.

This sequence joins TRBV30 and TRBJ1-6; TRBD1 might be the D (5 bases). The CDR3 consists of 13 residues. Germline CDR1 reads GTSNPN; CDR2 reads SVGIG (reference sequence). Between the trimmed V and J ends, which lost 0 bases and 10 bases, there was a span of 10 bases. The CDR3 DNA reads as TGTGCCTGGAGTGTACAGGATCGGTCACCCCTCCACTTT. As protein: CAWSVQDRSPLHF.

V and J are TRBV25-1 and TRBJ1-6; D is undetermined. Trimming removed 7 bases from V and 7 bases from J, with 14 bases in between. CDR3 size: 14 residues. Germline V gene data show CDR1 as MGHDK and CDR2 as SYGVNS. The CDR3 DNA reads TGTGCCAGCACCGACCCGGCGGCCAATTCACCCCTCCACTTT. Translated, it gives CASTDPAANSPLHF.

The V and J genes are TRBV9 and TRBJ2-7; 7 bases agree with TRBD1. The V and J ends lost 3 bases and 6 bases, in that order; junction bases with no gene match: 6. CDR3 size: 13 residues. Germline V gene sequence: CDR1 SGDLS, CDR2 YYNGEE. CDR3 protein: CASSEMTGFEQYF. In DNA, the CDR3 is TGTGCCAGCAGCGAGATGACAGGGTTCGAGCAGTACTTC.